A selection of T cell receptor beta chains follows, all from one sample in a study of blood T cell dynamics during melanoma immunotherapy. The repertoire was sequenced with immunoSEQ multiplex PCR; TCRdb's copy has only in-frame clones and lacks some. The table includes roughly 16,000 clones, about 95% detected once. Sequences were derived from effector memory CD8+ T cells from blood, sampled from a patient treated with checkpoint blockade. All receptors come from a human donor with melanoma. The CDR3 runs from the conserved cysteine through the conserved F or W.

>16|TRBV5-5
CASSLIQWGGRDGYTF
>15|TRBV6-9
CASTPAGQGSYGYTF
>15|TRBV28
CASSLKGGSREKLFF
>15|TRBV13
CASSLAGLALHEQYF
>14|TRBV29-1
CSADWKGSTDTQYF
>14|TRBV25-1
CASSVTSETNEQFF
>17|TRBV7-8
CASSPSLGRFSGNTIYF
>18|TRBV9
CASSVVGIRGDNSYEQYF
>13|TRBV7-9
CASSQRGEGEQYF
>12|TRBV10-3
CAISGGSAEAFF
>15|TRBV7-3
CASSLVTSGTYEQYF
>21|TRBV28
CASRGMGLAGVALMNTGELFF
>14|TRBV9
CASSVDEGFQPQHF
>17|TRBV27
CASNSHVTGQIYNEQFF
>14|TRBV7-9
CASSLVGSSYEQYF
>15|TRBV13
CASSLRGTLGEKLFF
>12|TRBV5-1
CASSWGANEQFF
>14|TRBV28
CASSLPDMNTEAFF
>21|TRBV28
CASSYPILDIAGEGHRETQYF
>13|TRBV2
CASSDERPYEQYF
>18|TRBV2
CASSEASGSSEGEETQYF
>17|TRBV6-1
CASSAVFGKGVTYEQYF
>16|TRBV27
CASSLSGYNSNQPQHF
>13|TRBV11-3
CASSPGTVYEQYF
>14|TRBV6-5
CASSLSGVGETQYF
>15|TRBV5-8
CASSNSRDGWYEQYF
>16|TRBV28
CASSSETSATPYEQYF
>14|TRBV6-6
CASSYIADPYEQYF
>14|TRBV7-9
CASSLVEGAHGYTF
>17|TRBV27
CASSPTPTGPNTGELFF
>12|TRBV7-9
CASSSFWNEQYF
>14|TRBV9
CASSVGGDTGELFF
>14|TRBV14
CASSQDRKGDTQYF
>14|TRBV2
CASFGQGYNSPLHF
>14|TRBV11-2
CASSRRDLSYEQYF
>14|TRBV4-1
CASSHARGGGEQYF
>11|TRBV13
CASSAPGELFF
>12|TRBV27
CASSQSAGELFF
>8|TRBV29-1
CSVGTGTF
>18|TRBV2
CASSEPGTSYNPTDTQYF
>15|TRBV9
CASSAPTSLYNEQFF
>13|TRBV6-1
CATPRGFGTEAFF
>14|TRBV13
CASSFVYERNEQFF
>15|TRBV27
CASSSGPRGPYGYTF
>15|TRBV29-1
CSVSGSGTHLYEQYF
>14|TRBV9
CASSLDRGSREQYF
>15|TRBV7-2
CASSPLATSTDTQYF
>15|TRBV2
CASKPPDVVYTGYTF
>14|TRBV7-8
CASSLIGVSYEQYF
>15|TRBV6-6
CASSYFRRGGEKLFF
>13|TRBV4-2
CASSQESRIEQYF
>14|TRBV5-8
CASSPYTGSYEQYF
>17|TRBV11-2
CASSFPRFGAGAHEQYF
>16|TRBV28
CASSFSRGHMNTEAFF
>16|TRBV5-1
CASSLEPGQRNTEAFF
>13|TRBV9
CASSVGGKDEQYF
>14|TRBV6-1
CASSERRRDYGYTF
>16|TRBV10-3
CAIREYEGASTDTQYF
>13|TRBV11-2
CASSFAGAGEQYF
>14|TRBV4-1
CASSQGRGGEKLFF